The 24 T cell receptor beta chains in this list originate from one sample, sequenced in a study of T cells in localized non-small cell lung cancer (dated by TCRdb to about 2020). The library was built by means of the immunoSEQ multiplex PCR assay. TCRdb carries this immuneACCESS record with in-frame sequences only. Its versions omit some clonotypes, under half of them owing to an unresolved V gene in the studies checked, with the rest unexplained. The sample records more than 50,000 clones, roughly four fifths of which are singletons. The ten most abundant clones make up 20% of the sample. The material was peripheral blood, obtained before any cancer treatment. The receptors were sampled from a female donor at least 60 years old with stage II squamous cell lung carcinoma.

The chain joins TRBV27 to TRBJ2-3, with D perhaps TRBD2 (6 bases). Germline V CDR1 and CDR2: MNHEY, SMNVEV (reference sequence). V dropped 3 bases and J dropped 2 bases, with 9 bases sitting between them. The CDR3 consists of 14 residues. CDR3 bases: TGTGCCAGCAGTTTCCGGGGGATCACAGATACGCAGTATTTT. Its protein product is CASSFRGITDTQYF.

The J gene is TRBJ1-3, the V gene TRBV19; D not resolved. The CDR3 length is 14 residues. Trimming pared 2 bases from V and 3 bases from J, leaving 8 bases between. The germline CDR1 and CDR2 sequences are LNHDA and SQIVND (reference sequence). The CDR3, as DNA: TGTGCCAGTAGTATAAGAGGGATTGGAAACACCATATATTTT. This translates into CASSIRGIGNTIYF.

A note on this clone: One end of the junction varies from germline; a read error may be responsible. The rearrangement uses TRBV7-2 and TRBJ1-2; D ambiguous. The CDR3 is 9 residues long. CDR1 and CDR2 from the germline V gene are SGHTA and FQGNSA. The CDR3, as DNA: TGTGCCAGCAGTTTAGGCTACACCTTC. Translated, it gives CASSLGYTF.

The V call is TRBV27, the J call TRBJ2-7; possible D gene TRBD1, 5 bases. The CDR3 spans 15 residues. Looked up from germline, CDR1 is MNHEY and CDR2 is SMNVEV (reference sequence). Trimming stripped 4 bases from V and 3 bases from J, with 16 bases between. The CDR3 DNA is TGTGCCAGCAGTTCACGACCCGACAGAAGCTACGAGCAGTACTTC. This codes for CASSSRPDRSYEQYF.

This clone was seen a handful of times. The chain joins TRBV4-2 to TRBJ2-2; D might be TRBD2 (5 bases). The CDR3 consists of 16 residues. Trimming cost V 2 bases and J 7 bases, with 17 bases left between them. Looked up from germline, CDR1 is LGHNA and CDR2 is YNFKEQ. CDR3 nucleotides: TGTGCCAGCAGCCAATTGTGGACTGGTCAAGGCGGGGAGCTGTTTTTT. This gives the protein CASSQLWTGQGGELFF.

CDR3 sequence: CASSLERWTEAFF. The CDR3, as DNA: TGTGCCAGCAGCCTAGAAAGATGGACTGAAGCTTTCTTT. The V call is TRBV5-5, the J call TRBJ1-1; no definite D call. CDR1 SGHKS and CDR2 YYEKEE come from the germline V gene (reference sequence). This CDR3 comprises 13 residues. Trimming stripped 4 bases from V and 5 bases from J, with 12 bases between.

The CDR3 is CASSEWLSSYNSPLHF. In nucleotides, the CDR3 is TGTGCCAGCAGTGAATGGCTGAGCTCCTATAATTCACCCCTCCACTTT. The V and J genes are TRBV25-1 and TRBJ1-6; no firm D call. The CDR3 is 16 amino acids. Per germline, CDR1 MGHDK and CDR2 SYGVNS. Trimming removed 1 base from V and 0 bases from J, with 7 bases in between.

This chain links TRBV27 with TRBJ2-2; a possible D gene is TRBD1 (5 bases). V was clipped by 7 bases and J by 6 bases, with 12 bases between them. CDR3 length: 13 amino acids. Germline CDR1 MNHEY, CDR2 SMNVEV (reference sequence). The CDR3 bases are TGTGCCAGCAAACAGGTTAAGGCCGGGGAGCTGTTTTTT. Translated: CASKQVKAGELFF.

As to this clone: Mismatch with germline at one junction end may stem from a read error. The chain combines TRBV5-1 with TRBJ1-3, with D possibly TRBD1 on 6 matching bases. The CDR3 is 12 residues long. Germline assignment: CDR1 SGHRS and CDR2 YFSETQ. Here the CDR3 reads CASSLDRLEIHF. CDR3 DNA: TGCGCCAGCAGCCTTGACAGGCTAGAAATACATTTT.

This chain links TRBV4-3 with TRBJ1-2; maybe TRBD1 (5 bases). Between the trimmed V and J ends, which lost 1 base and 3 bases, there was a span of 9 bases. CDR1 and CDR2 from the germline V gene are LGHNA and YSLEER. The CDR3 sequence is 14 residues long. The CDR3 coding sequence is TGCGCCAGCAGCCAAGGGATAGGGGACTATGGCTACACCTTC. This codes for CASSQGIGDYGYTF.

The chain has TRBV6-5 and TRBJ2-1, with D possibly called TRBD1 or TRBD2 (5 bases each). V gave up 2 bases and J gave up 10 bases, with 18 bases separating them. CDR1 and CDR2 from the germline V gene are MNHEY and SVGAGI. The CDR3 length is 15 residues. The CDR3 protein is CASSYVRIRDEEQFF. The CDR3 bases are TGTGCCAGCAGTTACGTGAGAATAAGGGACGAGGAGCAGTTCTTC.

This clone was recorded a few times. The V call is TRBV21-1, the J call TRBJ1-1. TRBV21-1 is an annotated pseudogene. CDR3 length: 15 residues. The CDR3, as DNA: TGTGCCAGCAGCCCCCGGCGCCCCATGAACACTGAAGCTTTCTTT. This sequence encodes CASSPRRPMNTEAFF.

The CDR3 sequence is CASSQDGTGPLSYNEQFF. CDR3 bases: TGCGCCAGCAGCCAAGATGGGACAGGCCCCCTCTCCTACAATGAGCAGTTCTTC. The genes are TRBV4-3 and TRBJ2-1; the match to TRBD1 covers 8 bases. CDR1 is LGHNA, CDR2 YSLEER, per germline. This CDR3 is built from 18 residues. With 0 bases clipped from V and 0 bases from J, the junction kept 7 bases outside the gene matches.

J is TRBJ1-1 and V is TRBV25-1, with D possibly matching TRBD1 (6 bases). Per the germline V gene, CDR1 is MGHDK and CDR2 is SYGVNS. V lost 5 bases, J lost 0 bases, and 13 bases lay in between. The CDR3 is 15 residues long. Here the CDR3 reads CASSTGPRLNTEAFF. The CDR3 DNA follows: TGTGCCAGCAGTACAGGGCCGAGATTGAACACTGAAGCTTTCTTT.

The rearrangement links TRBV5-6 to TRBJ2-2; D is perhaps TRBD2 (6 bases). From germline, CDR1 is SGHDT and CDR2 YYEEEE. The V gene lost 4 bases and the J gene lost 2 bases, with 9 bases spanning the gap. The CDR3 runs 14 residues. The chain's CDR3 is CASSGDFNTGELFF. As DNA, the CDR3 is TGTGCCAGCAGCGGGGACTTTAACACCGGGGAGCTGTTTTTT.

The V call is TRBV16, the J call TRBJ1-2; no clear D. Per the germline V gene, CDR1 is KGHSY and CDR2 is FQNENV. Between the trimmed V and J ends, which lost 1 base and 1 base, there was a span of 4 bases. The CDR3 runs 13 residues. As DNA, the CDR3 is TGTGCCAGCAGCCAATTGGATAACTATGGCTACACCTTC. This sequence encodes CASSQLDNYGYTF.

V and J are TRBV29-1 and TRBJ2-3; D call uncertain. The CDR3 runs to 12 residues. The germline V gene encodes CDR1 SQVTM and CDR2 ANQGSEA. V shed 6 bases and J shed 3 bases, with 10 bases lying between them. The CDR3 bases are TGCAGCGTCGGCCCACCAACAGATACGCAGTATTTT. Its translation is CSVGPPTDTQYF.

The chain combines TRBV5-1 with TRBJ1-1; 7 bases line up with TRBD1. Per germline, CDR1 SGHRS and CDR2 YFSETQ. The ends lost 3 bases at V and 1 base at J; junction bases unmatched: 9. The CDR3 is 16 amino acids. The CDR3, as DNA: TGCGCCAGCAGCTCCGGGACAGCGCCCTCGAACACTGAAGCTTTCTTT. Its protein product is CASSSGTAPSNTEAFF. Full variable domain (outside the CDR3, taken from reference TRBV5-1 and TRBJ1-1): KAGVTQTPRYLIKTRGQQVTLSCSPISGHRSVSWYQQTPGQGLQFLFEYFSETQRNKGNFPGRFSGRQFSNSRSEMNVSTLELGDSALYLCASSSGTAPSNTEAFFGQGTRLTVV.

V gene TRBV14 combines with J gene TRBJ1-2; D is perhaps TRBD1 (5 bases). The CDR3 is 14 residues long. Germline CDR1 and CDR2: SGHDN and FVKESK. With 6 bases removed from V and 7 bases from J, the gap between germline ends came to 18 bases. The CDR3 DNA reads as TGTGCCAGCAGTCTACCCGGGACTAGTGGTGGCTACACCTTC. As protein: CASSLPGTSGGYTF.

In this sample, this clone turned up a few times. The chain carries TRBV5-1 and TRBJ1-1, with D hard to call. CDR1 and CDR2 from the germline V gene are SGHRS and YFSETQ. The ends were cut back, 0 bases at V and 10 bases at J, with 13 bases in the middle. The CDR3 spans 13 residues. The CDR3 reads CASSLASSPVAFF. The CDR3 DNA reads TGCGCCAGCAGCTTGGCCTCCAGCCCCGTAGCTTTCTTT.

The chain uses TRBV14 and TRBJ1-1, with TRBD1 identical over 9 bases. Germline V gene lookup returns CDR1 SGHDN and CDR2 FVKESK. J was trimmed by 4 bases and V by 1 base; bases with no gene match: 13. The CDR3 extends over 18 amino acids. The CDR3 DNA reads TGTGCCAGCAGCCAAGCCGTTTTAGGGACAGGGCGTTCCACTGAAGCTTTCTTT. Amino acid sequence: CASSQAVLGTGRSTEAFF.

This clone appeared once. V is TRBV19 and J is TRBJ1-5; 8 nucleotides match TRBD1. V lost 5 bases, J lost 5 bases, and 5 bases stayed unmatched. The CDR3 loop spans 14 amino acids. Germline values: CDR1 LNHDA, CDR2 SQIVND (reference sequence). CDR3 region: CASSLRQGHQPQHF. The CDR3 DNA reads TGTGCCAGTAGTCTTAGACAGGGGCATCAGCCCCAGCATTTT.

The chain is built from TRBV19 and TRBJ1-1; no clear D gene. The CDR3 totals 13 residues. V gave up 5 bases and J gave up 0 bases, with 7 bases separating them. Germline V gene sequence: CDR1 LNHDA, CDR2 SQIVND (reference sequence). The CDR3 loop reads CASSQRLNTEAFF. The CDR3 region has the DNA TGTGCCAGTAGTCAACGGTTGAACACTGAAGCTTTCTTT.

The rearrangement links TRBV25-1 to TRBJ1-5; D may be TRBD1 (6 bases). With 2 bases removed from V and 4 bases from J, the gap between germline ends came to 15 bases. The V gene's germline CDR1 is MGHDK and CDR2 SYGVNS. This CDR3 has 16 amino acids. The CDR3 region has the DNA TGTGCCAGCAGTGAAGGGGGGGCGCAACGGAATCAGCCCCAGCATTTT. Encoded protein: CASSEGGAQRNQPQHF. Supplemented by reference TRBV25-1 and TRBJ1-5, the full variable domain reads EADIYQTPRYLVIGTGKKITLECSQTMGHDKMYWYQQDPGMELHLIHYSYGVNSTEKGDLSSESTVSRIRTEHFPLTLESARPSHTSQYLCASSEGGAQRNQPQHFGDGTRLSIL.